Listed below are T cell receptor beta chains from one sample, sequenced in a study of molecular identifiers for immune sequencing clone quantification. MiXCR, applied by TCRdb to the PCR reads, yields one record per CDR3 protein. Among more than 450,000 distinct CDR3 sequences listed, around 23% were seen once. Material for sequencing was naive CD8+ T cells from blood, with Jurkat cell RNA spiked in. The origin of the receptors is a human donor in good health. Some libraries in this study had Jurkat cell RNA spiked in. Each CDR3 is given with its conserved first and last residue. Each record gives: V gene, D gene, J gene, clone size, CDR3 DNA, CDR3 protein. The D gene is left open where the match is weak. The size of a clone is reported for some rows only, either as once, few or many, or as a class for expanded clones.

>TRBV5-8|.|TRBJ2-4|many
TGTGCCAGCAGACTGGGACCCCCAAGGAAGGCCAAAAACATTCAGTACTTC
CASRLGPPRKAKNIQYF
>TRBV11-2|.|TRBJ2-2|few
TGTGCCAGCAGCTTAGAGTACACTAGCTTGAACACCGGGGAGCTGTTTTTT
CASSLEYTSLNTGELFF
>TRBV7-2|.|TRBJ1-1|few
TGTGCCAGCAGCTTAGGTGATCGGGTGAACACTGAAGCTTTCTTT
CASSLGDRVNTEAFF
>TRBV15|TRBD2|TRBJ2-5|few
TGTGCCACCGGGGAGGGACTCCAAGAGACCCAGTACTTC
CATGEGLQETQYF
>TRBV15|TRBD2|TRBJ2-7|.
TGTGCCACCAGCAGTGTTCCGGGGGGAAGGTCCTACGAGCAGTACTTC
CATSSVPGGRSYEQYF
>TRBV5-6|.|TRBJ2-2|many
TGTGCCAGCAGCTGGGGGGCCCCCGGGGAGCTGTTTTTT
CASSWGAPGELFF
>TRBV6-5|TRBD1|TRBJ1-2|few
TGTGCCAGCAGCCCCTGGACAGGGGAACGAGCCTATGGCTACACCTTC
CASSPWTGERAYGYTF
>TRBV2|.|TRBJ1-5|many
TGTGCCAGCACTGGGACCGAGAGCAATCAGCCCCAGCATTTT
CASTGTESNQPQHF
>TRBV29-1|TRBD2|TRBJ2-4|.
TGCAGCGTTGAGCGACTAGCGACCGAATCCAAAAACATTCAGTACTTC
CSVERLATESKNIQYF
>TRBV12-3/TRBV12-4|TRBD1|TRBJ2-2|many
TGTGCCAGCAGTTCCGGGACAGGACCCACCGGGGAGCTGTTTTTT
CASSSGTGPTGELFF
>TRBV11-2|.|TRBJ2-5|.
TGTGCCAGCAAGGGGTTTGGATACGGTCCGGAGACCCAGTACTTC
CASKGFGYGPETQYF
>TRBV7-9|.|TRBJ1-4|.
TGTGCCAGCAGCTTAGGGCACCCTGAAAAACTGTTTTTT
CASSLGHPEKLFF
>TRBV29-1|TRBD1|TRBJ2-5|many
TGCAGCGCATTAGACAGGGGACCGGAGACCCAGTACTTC
CSALDRGPETQYF
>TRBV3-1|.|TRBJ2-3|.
TGTGCCAGCAGCCAAGATGGGGGGCACACAGATACGCAGTATTTT
CASSQDGGHTDTQYF
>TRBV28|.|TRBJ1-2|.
TGTGCCAGCAGTTTGGTAGGGTCGGATGGCTACACCTTC
CASSLVGSDGYTF
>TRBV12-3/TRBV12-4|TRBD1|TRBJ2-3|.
TGTGCCAGCAGTGCTGACAGGGGGTTCTCAGATACGCAGTATTTT
CASSADRGFSDTQYF
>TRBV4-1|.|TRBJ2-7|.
TGCGCCAGCAGCCCTTGGGGGGATTACGAGCAGTACTTC
CASSPWGDYEQYF
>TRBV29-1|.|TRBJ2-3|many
TGCAGCGTTGAAGATCTGGGGGGAGACTTCGATACGCAGTATTTT
CSVEDLGGDFDTQYF
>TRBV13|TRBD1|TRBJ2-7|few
TGTGCCAGCAGCTCAGGGGGCCGCGACTCCTACGAGCAGTACTTC
CASSSGGRDSYEQYF
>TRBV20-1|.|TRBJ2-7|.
TGCAGTGCTAGAGCTCGCCCGGTACCGTACGCGCAGTACTTC
CSARARPVPYAQYF
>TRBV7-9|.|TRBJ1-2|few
TGTGCCAGCAGCTCAACCGTGGGGAAAGCTAACTATGGCTACACCTTC
CASSSTVGKANYGYTF
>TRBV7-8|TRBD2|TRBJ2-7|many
TGTGCCAGCAGCCCACGACTAGCGGGGGCCTACGAGCAGTACTTC
CASSPRLAGAYEQYF
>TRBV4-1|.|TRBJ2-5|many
TGCGCCAGCAGCCAAGAGAGGACAGCCCAAGAGACCCAGTACTTC
CASSQERTAQETQYF
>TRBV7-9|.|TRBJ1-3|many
TGTGCCAGCAGCCTAGCTGTCGGAAACACCATATATTTT
CASSLAVGNTIYF
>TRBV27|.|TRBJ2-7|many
TGTGCCAGCAGCTTGCAGGGAGGTTACGAGCAGTACTTC
CASSLQGGYEQYF
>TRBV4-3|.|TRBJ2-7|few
TGCGCCAGCAGCCAACTGGGCAGTACCTACGAGCAGTACTTC
CASSQLGSTYEQYF
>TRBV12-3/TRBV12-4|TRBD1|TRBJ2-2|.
TGTGCCAGCAGTGGCGGTGAACAGGGGCTGCGCGGCGGGGAGCTGTTTTTT
CASSGGEQGLRGGELFF
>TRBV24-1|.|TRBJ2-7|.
TGTGCCACCAGTGAGAGGGCCGGGCCAAACCACTACAAGCAGTACTTC
CATSERAGPNHYKQYF
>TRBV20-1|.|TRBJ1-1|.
TGCAGTGCTAGAGACAGGGCGCTCGAGAACACTGAAGCTTCCTTT
CSARDRALENTEASF
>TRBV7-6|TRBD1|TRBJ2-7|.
TGTGCCAGCAGCCCGACCGGGACAGGGTATGACGAGCAGTACTTC
CASSPTGTGYDEQYF
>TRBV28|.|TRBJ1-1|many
TGTGCCAGCACCCCACTGGGAACTGAAGCTTTCTTT
CASTPLGTEAFF
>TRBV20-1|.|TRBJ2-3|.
TGCAGTGCTAGAGTAATAGGGGTCAACACAGATACGCAGTATTTT
CSARVIGVNTDTQYF
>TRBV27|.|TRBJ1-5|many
TGTGCCAGCAGTTTATTCGGGGCTCGGGTTGATCAGCCCCAGCATTTT
CASSLFGARVDQPQHF
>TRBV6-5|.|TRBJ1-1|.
TGTGCCAGCAGTTCCAACCACAGGGCCGGGGTGAACACTGAAGCTTTCTTT
CASSSNHRAGVNTEAFF
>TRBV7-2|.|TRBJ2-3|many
TGTGCCAGCAGCTTAGAAACGGTTACAGATACGCAGTATTTT
CASSLETVTDTQYF
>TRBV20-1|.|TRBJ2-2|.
TGCAGTGCTAGAGAACACCTGAACACCGGGGAGCTGTTTTTT
CSAREHLNTGELFF
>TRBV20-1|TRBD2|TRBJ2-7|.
TGCAGTGCCCCGCTACAGCGGGGGACCTACGAGCAGTACTTC
CSAPLQRGTYEQYF
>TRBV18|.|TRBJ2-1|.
TGTGCCAGCTCACCACCGTCAAGTCAGGGAGAGCAGTTCTTC
CASSPPSSQGEQFF
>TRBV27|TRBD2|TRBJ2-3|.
TGTGCCAGCAGTTTCGGGGGGGCCTCGACAGATACGCAGTATTTT
CASSFGGASTDTQYF
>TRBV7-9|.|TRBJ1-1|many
TGTGCCAGCAGCTTTCCCAGTGACACTGAAGCTTTCTTT
CASSFPSDTEAFF
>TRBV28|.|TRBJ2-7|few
TGTGCCAGCAGTTCCCTGCTCTACGCGCAGTACTTC
CASSSLLYAQYF
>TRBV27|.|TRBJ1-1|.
TGTGCCAGCAGTTTATGGACAGTAGATGAAGCTTTCTTT
CASSLWTVDEAFF
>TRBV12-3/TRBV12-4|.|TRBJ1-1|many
TGTGCCAGCAGGCCCCAGCAGAACACTGAAGCTTTCTTT
CASRPQQNTEAFF
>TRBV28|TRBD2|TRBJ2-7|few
TGTGCCAGCAACCTAGCGGGAGGGTCCTACGAGCAGTACTTC
CASNLAGGSYEQYF
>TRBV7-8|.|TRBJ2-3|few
TGTGCCAGCAGCTTAGTGTGGACGGAAAAAAGCACAGATACGCAGTATTTT
CASSLVWTEKSTDTQYF
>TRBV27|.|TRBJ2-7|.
TGTGCCAGCAGTTCCTGGGGAACCTACGAGCAGTACTTC
CASSSWGTYEQYF
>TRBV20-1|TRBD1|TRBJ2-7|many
TGCAGTGCTAGATCGGGGACAGGGGGCCCCGCCGAGCAGTACTTC
CSARSGTGGPAEQYF
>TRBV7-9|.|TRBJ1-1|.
TGTGCCAGCAGCTTCGTAGGGATCACTGAAGCATTCTTT
CASSFVGITEAFF
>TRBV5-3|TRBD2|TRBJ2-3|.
TGTGCCAGCCCGCCCCCCGGGGGGGACACAGATACGCAGTATTTT
CASPPPGGDTDTQYF
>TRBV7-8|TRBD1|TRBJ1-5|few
TGTGCCAGCAGCTTATCCGGGACAGGGGATTATAGCAATCAGCCCCAGCATTTT
CASSLSGTGDYSNQPQHF
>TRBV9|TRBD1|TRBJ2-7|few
TGTGCCAGCAGCGTAGGGGGGACAGGGTTCTACGAGCAGTACTTC
CASSVGGTGFYEQYF
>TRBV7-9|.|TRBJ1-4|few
TGTGCCAGCAGCTCTGATGAAAAACTGTTTTTT
CASSSDEKLFF
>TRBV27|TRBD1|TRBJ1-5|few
TGTGCCAGCCGGTCGACAGGGGGGATTAGCAATCAGCCCCAGCATTTT
CASRSTGGISNQPQHF
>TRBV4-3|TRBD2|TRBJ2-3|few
TGCGCCAGCAGCCAAGATGAGCGGGGGCGACCCGACACAGATACGCAGTATTTT
CASSQDERGRPDTDTQYF
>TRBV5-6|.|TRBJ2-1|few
TGTGCCAGCAGCTTGGGGGGACCACAGTACAATGAGCAGTTCTTC
CASSLGGPQYNEQFF
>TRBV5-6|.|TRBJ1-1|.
TGTGCCAGCAGCCCAGGGACGACTGAAGCTTTCTTT
CASSPGTTEAFF
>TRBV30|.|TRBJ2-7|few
TGTGCCTGGGGCCAGGTCACCCACGAGCAGTACTTC
CAWGQVTHEQYF
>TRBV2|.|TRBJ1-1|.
TGTGCCAGAAGTGATTTACAGGGGAACACTGAAGCTTTCTTT
CARSDLQGNTEAFF